This note documents a single TCR beta chain sequence. There is no known antigen for this receptor. There are no base qualities to consult, and no much larger clone falls within one base. In total, 666 healthy bone marrow donors made up the cohort. At the time of sampling, all cohort members were nominally healthy, though unrecorded immune exposures were likely present. The donor tested CMV seronegative, placing the donor among the roughly 400 seronegative members of the cohort. A peripheral blood sample was collected from each donor, and TCR beta sequencing was performed on peripheral blood mononuclear cells. The Qiagen DNeasy Blood Extraction Kit was used to extract genomic DNA from the blood cell samples. The sample originates from a study of cytomegalovirus exposure and HLA in healthy donors (dated by TCRdb to 2016 to 2017). Regarding the study in general: An earlier analysis of several hundred of the donors reported 276 Gb of sequence data and 100 million to 120 million unique TCR beta sequences obtained from approximately 180 million T cells. Around 320 gigabases of sequencing data and tens of millions of unique TCR sequences were included in an early release covering about 620 HLA-typed donors. Of the roughly 400 genotyped donors, approximately 82% fell in the genetic ancestry cluster associated with self-reported Caucasian donors. The study aimed to test whether signatures of past pathogen exposure could be identified by cataloging public T cell receptors. Using immunosequencing, the study profiled T cell repertoires from some 670 subjects and related those repertoires to cytomegalovirus serostatus. A separate validation cohort of some 130 different subjects was used in addition to the roughly 700-subject first cohort. The study combined high-throughput TCR immunosequencing, statistical association of individual TCRs with disease status, and machine learning to predict cytomegalovirus infection status. In a later analysis, previously published TCR beta repertoires from 670 or so donors were re-analyzed and high-resolution HLA genotyping was added so that TCR occurrence patterns could be studied. Rather than using new phenotypic data, the later analysis identified candidate immune exposures from TCR beta sequences and from how often those sequences occurred across donors. An earlier analysis of 500 to 750 of the donors applied high-throughput TCR beta sequencing to assess whether each TCR beta V gene segment acted as functional or pseudogenic. Donor age, sex, ethnicity and CMV serostatus were collected together with the repertoire data. Genome-wide SNP genotypes for about 55% of the roughly 670 donors were used in a later genetic analysis, which treated that subset as a discovery cohort. All discovery cohort repertoires had been generated on a single sequencing platform. Both class I and class II loci were covered by HLA typing, at four-digit resolution. Typing coverage differed by locus: A, B, C, DRB1 and DQB1 were typed in roughly 620-630 donors, DQA1 in about 500, DPA1 in 600 to 610, and DPB1 in just under 490. A handful of DR-DQ haplotypes were handled as single units for association and clustering because linkage in the cohort was strong. Among 300 to 450 genotyped donors of the cohort, an average of around 240,000 unique TCR beta nucleotide sequences were sequenced per donor, around 20% of them non-productive.

Sequences MGHDK (CDR1) and SYGVNS (CDR2) are obtained from the germline V gene. The CDR3 runs 11 amino acids, cysteine and phenylalanine included. The entry retains the CDR3 DNA only, 33 bases that are in frame from base 1. Libraries were built with the immunoSEQ multiplex PCR assay. The multiplex PCR relied on a mix of 60 forward primers for TCR Vbeta segments and 13 reverse primers for TCR Jbeta segments. The CDR3 region of rearranged TCR beta genes was amplified from genomic DNA with a multiplex PCR assay. Amplified TCR beta libraries were sequenced as 87-base-pair reads on the Illumina HiSeq System. The paper's processing steps were these. Across the 700 or so repertoires, a later analysis counted tens of millions of unique TCR beta chains, roughly 11 million of which were shared by at least two donors. To remove PCR and sequencing errors, raw reads were error-corrected and collapsed into unique sequences using a nearest-neighbor algorithm that merged closely related sequences. Alignment of CDR3 sequences to IMGT reference sequences was used to assign V, D and J gene segments. For a sequence to be retained, a match of at least six nucleotides was required to both a V gene segment and a J gene segment. Rearrangements were called productive when the CDR3 lacked stop codons and stayed in frame with V and J; all others were non-productive. CDR3 was defined by IMGT convention, running from the second conserved V-encoded cysteine to the conserved J-encoded phenylalanine. Sequences without an unambiguous match to a single V gene segment were excluded from the earlier analysis of 587 of the donors. An earlier analysis of 587 of the donors classified V segments as functional when productive rearrangements were above 56.7% and as segregating when the standard deviation between donors was above 5%. A statistical classification framework was built to diagnose cytomegalovirus status from the catalog of TCR beta chain sequences. V and J gene assignment, in a later analysis, came from comparing TCR nucleotide sequences with IMGT/GENE-DB human TR gene sequences. The TCRdist pipeline was used in a later analysis to assign CDR3 sequences and most-parsimonious VDJ recombination scenarios. In a later analysis, each TCR beta chain was defined by its CDR3 amino acid sequence together with its V-gene family, and reads without a unique V-gene family were excluded. A later analysis removed 550 to 700 highly shared, low-generation-probability nucleotide sequences to deal with suspected cross-contamination and a sequencing artifact. In a later analysis, a clonal expansion index was calculated for each public chain from normalized within-repertoire ranks of inferred template counts. In a later analysis, generation probabilities were computed with a VDJ recombination model fitted to out-of-frame rearrangements, and the resulting probabilities were checked against IGoR. In a later analysis, hypergeometric tests were used to score TCR-TCR, TCR-HLA and TCR-CMV co-occurrence, with a repertoire-size bias correction applied to TCR pairs. A later analysis estimated false discovery rates by permuting HLA or CMV assignments 20 times. A later analysis grouped co-occurring TCRs with DBSCAN, adding TCRdist sequence similarity when clustering within HLA-allele-positive subsets. Repertoires with fewer than 30,000 or more than 120,000 public chains were left out of co-occurrence clustering, as were about 5 repertoires with anomalous nucleotide sharing. As stored in TCRdb, this immuneACCESS dataset retains in-frame rearrangements with V and J assigned. A fraction of the clones does not appear; measured against another copy, unresolved V genes explain less than half of the discrepancy, and the remainder lacks a known reason. That table is the source of V, J and clone size, and D and trimming were worked out from the DNA. The sample includes some 270,000 clones, with about four fifths observed a single time. The ten largest clones capture about 0.3% of the sample.

Study-wide conclusions, independent of this receptor: The classifier was reported to diagnose cytomegalovirus status with high specificity and sensitivity in both the original and validation cohorts. Only TCR beta chains were sequenced in this cohort, and the absence of alpha or paired-chain data limited detectable features. Most TCR sequences were observed very rarely across donors, whereas some public TCRs were present in many individuals. A further reported finding was that TCR beta sequences accurately predicted the HLA-A and HLA-B alleles for most subjects in the first cohort. A later analysis reported that several top co-occurrence clusters appeared linked to parvovirus B19, influenza, CMV and Epstein-Barr virus. When HLA alleles, especially DR and DQ, strongly co-occurred, TCR associations were difficult to assign to individual alleles. In an earlier analysis of 587 of the donors, most TCR beta V segments appeared in productive rearrangements about 87% or about 30% of the time, broadly matching IMGT annotations. CMV serostatus was the only immune exposure information available for the cohort. At a false discovery rate of 0.05, a later analysis linked some 18,000 TCR beta sequences to specific HLA alleles. A later analysis found that HLA-associated TCR beta chains were more clonally expanded and had lower generation probabilities than equally common non-associated chains. Sequencing depth was assumed to be roughly uniform across donors in the presence/absence analyses, though that assumption may not hold. A later analysis found that TCR association rates varied across HLA loci, with DRB1 alleles showing the most associated TCRs and HLA-C alleles the fewest. A cluster of highly shared sequence variants was judged likely to represent a technical artifact of the sequencing pipeline. The study listed approximately 150 TCR beta chains as associated with cytomegalovirus. In a later genetic analysis, a missense DCLRE1C variant was associated with V-gene and J-gene trimming of TCR beta chains, and the association was replicated in an independent cohort. The authors suggested that the approach could potentially be generalized to other disease states and immunological phenotypes. Because the 87-base-pair reads could not distinguish some IMGT-functional V segments, including TRBV6-2 and TRBV6-3, those segments were excluded. Correlated functional status among segregating V segments might be attributable to linkage disequilibrium, but an unknown experimental factor could not be ruled out. In vitro tests confirmed that a few of the cytomegalovirus-associated TCR beta chains recognize cytomegalovirus antigens. Seventeen rarely observed V segments, including chromosome 9 orphons, were excluded from the earlier analysis of several hundred of the donors because counts were too low. Compared with the approximately 720-donor mean, donors in an Asian-associated ancestry cluster had fewer N-insertions in productive TCRs, according to a later genetic analysis. Because HLA typing was unavailable for some donors at each locus, only the typed subset was used in association tests. According to a later analysis, most CMV-associated TCR beta chains appeared to be HLA-restricted, and the HLA associations seemed to be driven largely by CMV exposure.

The chain was built from TRBV25-1 and TRBJ2-5; the D gene is not confidently resolved. The DNA end favors TRBJ2-7, so the J call may be wrong. The sequenced material came from PBMCs. This TCR derives from a girl aged 2 to 9 in good health and CMV-seronegative. The DNA sequence is given as TGTGCCAGCAGTGTTCTCTACGAGCAGTACTTC. Its protein is CASSVLYEQYF.